This record looks at one T cell receptor beta chain sequence and its context. Antigen unknown. This record belongs to a study of blood T cells in healthy people across ages. Trimming cost V 6 bases and J 3 bases; bases outside gene matches: 10. Germline V CDR1 and CDR2: DFQATT, SNEGSKA (reference sequence). CDR3 length: 14 residues. A sample-barcoded 5' primer and a J-beta primer mix were used in a second PCR of roughly 7 to 11 cycles. A single record per CDR3 protein comes from TCRdb applying MiXCR to the 5' RACE reads. The data hold roughly 1.9 million distinct CDR3 sequences, with about two fifths observed a single time. Study-level results: Roughly linearly, TCR beta diversity per million T cells fell as age increased.

Sequenced input: blood. This chain connects TRBV20-1 to TRBJ1-1, with TRBD1 identical over 7 bases. This sequence originates from a human donor in good health. The CDR3 DNA follows: TGCAGTGCCCAGACGGGCAGGGGGTACACTGAAGCTTTCTTT. Translation gives CSAQTGRGYTEAFF.